This T cell receptor beta chain was profiled in a study of blood T cell repertoires in COVID-19. The assay was immunoSEQ multiplex PCR, and TCRdb's table has in-frame clones only and misses some. This table has about 250,000 clones, about 87% appearing once. Germline CDR1 and CDR2: LGHNA and YSLEER. Trimming cost V 7 bases and J 0 bases, with 4 bases left between them. The CDR3 has 12 residues. This chain links TRBV4-3 with TRBJ2-1; D is unresolved. Sequenced sample: PBMCs or T cells enriched from blood (not recorded which). This TCR came from a woman aged 45-59 years who had recovered from COVID-19. CDR3 amino acids: CASTSSYNEQFF. The CDR3 DNA is TGCGCCAGCACTAGCTCCTACAATGAGCAGTTCTTC.